This T cell receptor beta chain was observed in a study of blood T cell repertoires in COVID-19. Trimming pared 0 bases from V and 8 bases from J, leaving 8 bases between. Germline-derived CDR1 and CDR2 are SGHNT and YYREEE (reference sequence). This CDR3 is built from 12 residues. Produced via immunoSEQ multiplex PCR; TCRdb's table is partial and in-frame only. The sample lists 250,000 or so clones; roughly 90% were seen once. The chain recombines TRBV5-4 with TRBJ1-2; D call uncertain. Sequencing was performed on peripheral blood. The source is a man aged 25-45 years with active or convalescent COVID-19. CDR3 DNA: TGTGCCAGCAGCTTGGATTTTCGGGGCTACACCTTC. It codes for CASSLDFRGYTF. Full variable domain (rest looked up from reference TRBV5-4 and TRBJ1-2): ETGVTQSPTHLIKTRGQQVTLRCSSQSGHNTVSWYQQALGQGPQFIFQYYREEENGRGNFPPRFSGLQFPNYSSELNVNALELDDSALYLCASSLDFRGYTFGSGTRLTVV.